This TCR beta chain derives from a study of multiple sclerosis patients with progressive multifocal leukoencephalopathy. Time point reported: approximately twelve months of natalizumab therapy. Germline lookup yields CDR1 SGHNT and CDR2 YYREEE (reference sequence). V gave up 0 bases and J gave up 3 bases; unmatched junction bases: 8. The CDR3 length is 17 residues. The method was immunoSEQ multiplex PCR; TCRdb's version includes in-frame clones alone and lacks a portion of them. The sample lists around 25,000 clones; about 91% were seen once. Study-wide points: Clones expanded at PML were already present before and during natalizumab.

Details on this clone: Antigen unknown.

The TCR originated in a man aged 30-40 years with multiple sclerosis. The J gene is TRBJ1-2, the V gene TRBV5-4; TRBD1 matches at 10 bases. The specimen was PBMCs, collected from a patient treated with natalizumab. Written as DNA, the CDR3 is TGTGCCAGCAGCTTGGCCGGAGGGACAGGGGATCACTATGGCTACACCTTC. Its protein product is CASSLAGGTGDHYGYTF.